The 30 T cell receptor beta chains below were found in one sample sequenced in a study of T-cell reconstitution after alpha-beta-depleted transplantation in children (dated by TCRdb to the mid-2010s). The meaning of the sample's treatment or condition label: allogeneic hematopoietic cell transplantation with graft depleted of TCRalphabeta T cells and CD19 B cells. To prepare the library, PCR was applied. The reads were generated on an Illumina HiSeq 2500. To normalize quantification of the TCRbeta repertoire, the TCR libraries were built with molecular barcoding that relied on unique molecular identifiers. The public reads were quality trimmed at Q25 with fastp and then assembled into clones with MiXCR by TCRdb, keeping productive beta chains. Each record represents a unique CDR3 protein, reported with the most common genes and DNA among its rows. The sample has 500,000 to 600,000 distinct CDR3 sequences on record, 25% to 30% of them singletons. The ten biggest clones cover 35% to 40% of the sample.

The material was PBMCs, obtained before TCRalphabeta/CD19-depleted stem cell transplant. These receptors came from a boy less than two years old with Wiskott-Aldrich syndrome, due to receive a stem cell transplant.

In its sample, this clonotype was seen many times. CDR3 protein: CASSLVPGSYEQYF. Here the CDR3 DNA reads TGCGCCAGCAGCTTGGTCCCCGGGTCCTACGAGCAGTACTTC. This chain joins TRBV5-1 and TRBJ2-7; no definite D call. The CDR3 consists of 14 residues. Germline V lookup: CDR1 SGHRS, CDR2 YFSETQ. With 0 bases removed from V and 1 base from J, the gap between germline ends came to 8 bases.

The rearrangement links TRBV20-1 to TRBJ2-3; possible D gene TRBD1, 6 bases. CDR1 is DFQATT and CDR2 is SNEGSKA in the germline V gene (reference sequence). V was pared by 3 bases and J by 6 bases, with 13 bases between. This CDR3 region has 13 residues. DNA for the CDR3: TGCAGTGCTAGCTTTCAGGGGAAGGATACGCAGTATTTT. The encoded protein is CSASFQGKDTQYF.

This clonotype was seen a handful of times. The chain uses TRBV12-3 or TRBV12-4 and TRBJ2-1; TRBD1 might be the D (6 bases). The CDR3 is made up of 15 amino acids. V was trimmed by 6 bases and J by 4 bases, leaving 16 bases between them. The CDR3 sequence: CASSPTGHIYNEQFF. The CDR3 DNA is TGTGCCAGCAGCCCGACGGGACATATTTACAATGAGCAGTTCTTC.

The CDR3 reads CASSPGTGVKLFF. The CDR3 bases are TGTGCCAGCAGCCCCGGGACAGGGGTGAAACTGTTTTTT. The chain is built from TRBV7-6 and TRBJ1-4, with TRBD1 matching over 10 bases. V lost 5 bases to trimming and J lost 11 bases; unmatched junction nucleotides: 5. CDR1 is SGHVS and CDR2 is FNYEAQ in the germline V gene. This CDR3 contains 13 residues.

This clonotype was counted a few times. This chain uses TRBV29-1 with TRBJ2-3; D tentatively fits TRBD1 or TRBD2 (5 bases each). Germline V gene lookup returns CDR1 SQVTM and CDR2 ANQGSEA. Trimming removed 2 bases from V and 1 base from J, with 13 bases in between. CDR3 length: 15 amino acids. The CDR3 DNA follows: TGCAGCGTTGAAAGAGACGGGACCCGCACAGATACGCAGTATTTT. It specifies CSVERDGTRTDTQYF.

This clonotype was seen more than once but under ten times. The gene calls are TRBV5-1 and TRBJ2-1; weak D call: TRBD2 (6 bases). Germline CDR1 reads SGHRS; CDR2 reads YFSETQ. This CDR3 has 16 amino acids. V lost 1 base and J 3 bases, leaving 14 bases between the germline ends. DNA for the CDR3: TGCGCCAGCAGCTTGAGGGCGGGGAGTTACTACAATGAGCAGTTCTTC. Translated, it gives CASSLRAGSYYNEQFF.

For this clonotype: Germline and junction disagree at one end, which may indicate a read error. This rearrangement joins TRBV27 to TRBJ2-1; TRBD2 agrees at 8 bases. Germline values: CDR1 MNHEY, CDR2 SMNVEV (reference sequence). The CDR3 totals 16 residues. The CDR3 here is CASSLSNGVGAGGKVF. In DNA, the CDR3 is TGTGCCAGCAGTTTATCGAACGGGGTGGGCGCGGGAGGAAAAGTCTTC.

The V and J genes are TRBV6-1 and TRBJ2-7; TRBD2 matches at 7 bases. This CDR3 is 13 amino acids long. The germline V gene encodes CDR1 MNHNS and CDR2 SASEGT. V lost 7 bases, J lost 3 bases, and 6 bases stayed unmatched. CDR3 region: CASKRGGNYEQYF. As DNA, the CDR3 is TGTGCCAGCAAGAGGGGAGGGAACTACGAGCAGTACTTC.

The chain uses TRBV5-1 and TRBJ2-3; 7 bases line up with TRBD1. Looked up from germline, CDR1 is SGHRS and CDR2 is YFSETQ. The CDR3 is made up of 16 amino acids. V lost 3 bases and J lost 2; bases outside the gene matches: 9. The CDR3 bases are TGCGCCAGCAGCTCCCGGCAGACAGGGACCACAGATACGCAGTATTTT. Translated, it gives CASSSRQTGTTDTQYF.

The CDR3 region is CASSQGQTYGYTF. CDR3 nucleotides: TGCGCCAGCAGCCAAGGACAGACCTATGGCTACACCTTC. V is TRBV4-1 and J is TRBJ1-2; tentatively, D is TRBD1 (5 bases). The CDR3 loop spans 13 amino acids. Germline values: CDR1 MGHRA, CDR2 YSYEKL. Trimming removed 1 base from V and 4 bases from J, with 7 bases in between.

This clonotype was seen a handful of times. The rearrangement links TRBV20-1 to TRBJ2-7; possibly TRBD2 for D (5 bases). The CDR3 covers 14 residues. Germline CDR1 is DFQATT and CDR2 is SNEGSKA (reference sequence). Trimming stripped 6 bases from V and 0 bases from J, with 15 bases between. DNA of the CDR3: TGCAGTGCCAACGGGGAATCTAGCTCCTACGAGCAGTACTTC. Its translation: CSANGESSSYEQYF.

This clonotype came up a few times. The DNA for the CDR3 is TGTGCCAGCAGCTTATCAGTGGCGGGAGGAATAAATGAGCAGTTCTTC. Amino acid sequence: CASSLSVAGGINEQFF. The rearrangement joins TRBV7-8 to TRBJ2-1; 8 nucleotides align to TRBD2. The trim removed 2 bases at V and 7 bases at J, leaving 10 bases unmatched. Per the germline V gene, CDR1 is SGHVS and CDR2 is FQNEAQ. This CDR3 spans 16 amino acids.

This clonotype was observed a handful of times. The J gene is TRBJ2-3, the V gene TRBV7-8; TRBD2 might be the D (5 bases). Germline-derived CDR1 and CDR2 are SGHVS and FQNEAQ. Trimming cost V 5 bases and J 5 bases, with 11 bases left between them. This CDR3 is 13 amino acids long. CDR3 coding DNA: TGTGCCAGCAGCCCGAGGGAGTTAGATACGCAGTATTTT. It yields the protein CASSPRELDTQYF.

The chain carries TRBV20-1 and TRBJ2-5; maybe TRBD1 (6 bases). The CDR3 runs 16 residues. Trimming removed 0 bases at V and 1 base at J, with 15 bases between. Per the germline V gene, CDR1 is DFQATT and CDR2 is SNEGSKA (reference sequence). CDR3 coding DNA: TGCAGTGCTAGAGATTCCGGGACATTCCCCCAAGAGACCCAGTACTTC. Amino acid sequence: CSARDSGTFPQETQYF.

This clonotype occurred a few times. The chain couples TRBV5-1 to TRBJ2-4; D is undetermined. This CDR3 is built from 14 residues. Deletions cut 0 bases from V and 7 bases from J, with 11 bases between. The germline V gene encodes CDR1 SGHRS and CDR2 YFSETQ. The CDR3 DNA is TGCGCCAGCAGCTTGGACACTCCCAGGAACATTCAGTACTTC. As protein: CASSLDTPRNIQYF.

The chain links TRBV5-1 to TRBJ2-7; 7 nucleotides align to TRBD2. The germline gives CDR1 SGHRS, CDR2 YFSETQ. Unmatched junction bases numbered 8, after V lost 2 bases and J lost 9 bases. The CDR3 contains 13 residues. The CDR3 nucleotides are TGCGCCAGCAGCTTAGTTGGCGGGAGTGGGCAGTACTTC. Translation gives CASSLVGGSGQYF.

The chain employs TRBV28 and TRBJ2-7; D possibly matches TRBD1 or TRBD2 (6 bases each). The CDR3 is 15 residues long. The V gene's germline CDR1 is MDHEN and CDR2 SYDVKM. V was trimmed by 5 bases and J by 3 bases, leaving 17 bases between them. The CDR3, as DNA: TGTGCCAGCAGTCCCAGGGGACTGACCAACTACGAGCAGTACTTC. Protein product: CASSPRGLTNYEQYF.

This clonotype has more than one count but fewer than ten. The genes are TRBV2 and TRBJ2-1; D perhaps matches TRBD2 (6 bases). The CDR3 contains 11 residues. Germline assignment: CDR1 SNHLY and CDR2 FYNNEI. V dropped 6 bases and J dropped 10 bases, with 10 bases sitting between them. CDR3 protein: CASSRGLEQFF. The CDR3 nucleotides read TGTGCCAGCAGCCGCGGACTAGAGCAGTTCTTC.

The chain uses TRBV20-1 and TRBJ1-3; TRBD1 matches 7 bases. The CDR3 contains 16 residues. Germline V gives CDR1 DFQATT, CDR2 SNEGSKA (reference sequence). The ends lost 3 bases at V and 0 bases at J; junction bases unmatched: 8. The CDR3 bases are TGCAGTGCTAGGAAATTGGGACAGCTCTCTGGAAACACCATATATTTT. It translates to CSARKLGQLSGNTIYF.

This clonotype was found once. The rearrangement links TRBV20-1 to TRBJ2-4; D is unclear. The germline CDR1 and CDR2 sequences are DFQATT and SNEGSKA (reference sequence). There are 14 residues in the CDR3. V shed 0 bases and J shed 7 bases, with 13 bases lying between them. The CDR3 DNA follows: TGCAGTGCTAGAGATCCGGACCGACGGAACATTCAGTACTTC. The encoded protein is CSARDPDRRNIQYF.

On this clonotype: At one end the junction does not follow the germline gene, possibly because of a read error. This sequence joins TRBV20-1 and TRBJ2-7, with unresolved D. Germline CDR1 is DFQATT and CDR2 is SNEGSKA (reference sequence). The CDR3 totals 15 residues. The CDR3 nucleotides are TGCTGTGCTAGAGATACGGTCGGTAGGGCCTACGAGCAGTACTTC. It codes for CCARDTVGRAYEQYF.

The chain has TRBV20-1 and TRBJ2-1, with 8 bases fitting TRBD2. Trimming removed 6 bases from V and 7 bases from J; junction bases left unmatched: 11. The germline V gene encodes CDR1 DFQATT and CDR2 SNEGSKA (reference sequence). The CDR3 contains 14 residues. The CDR3 sequence is CSAKRSGRVNEQFF. CDR3 DNA: TGCAGTGCCAAAAGAAGCGGGAGAGTAAATGAGCAGTTCTTC.

This clonotype was counted only a few times. The chain is built from TRBV7-9 and TRBJ2-2; TRBD1 matches at 7 bases. There are 16 residues in the CDR3. Germline CDR1 reads SEHNR; CDR2 reads FQNEAQ (reference sequence). The V segment lost 1 base and the J segment 1 base; nucleotides outside the gene matches: 3. Written as DNA, the CDR3 is TGTGCCAGCAGCTTAGGGACAGGATTGAACACCGGGGAGCTGTTTTTT. Translated, it gives CASSLGTGLNTGELFF.

This clonotype was seen a handful of times. The chain links TRBV5-1 to TRBJ2-3; TRBD2 matches at 12 bases. Germline CDR1 and CDR2: SGHRS and YFSETQ. Germline trimming cut 2 bases from V and 4 bases from J; bases unmatched to any gene: 14. The CDR3 contains 19 residues. The chain's CDR3 is CASSLRRLAGGHTADTQYF. CDR3 nucleotide sequence: TGCGCCAGCAGCTTAAGGAGGCTAGCGGGAGGGCATACGGCAGATACGCAGTATTTT.

This sequence joins TRBV5-1 and TRBJ2-5; 10 nucleotides align to TRBD2. Germline V gene lookup returns CDR1 SGHRS and CDR2 YFSETQ. Losses at the gene ends were 1 base for V and 2 bases for J; bases not matched to a gene: 5. The CDR3 covers 16 residues. Written as DNA, the CDR3 is TGCGCCAGCAGCTTGACTAGCGGGATACCTCAAGAGACCCAGTACTTC. Translation gives CASSLTSGIPQETQYF.

The sample holds a few counts of this clonotype. The rearrangement links TRBV7-9 to TRBJ1-5; D gene unclear. The V and J ends lost 1 base and 4 bases respectively, with 11 bases between them. The CDR3 is 15 residues long. The germline gives CDR1 SEHNR, CDR2 FQNEAQ (reference sequence). CDR3 protein: CASSLGMGVNQPQHF. CDR3 nucleotide sequence: TGTGCCAGCAGCTTAGGCATGGGAGTAAATCAGCCCCAGCATTTT.

The CDR3 is CASRLRGSSYEQYF. The DNA of the CDR3 is TGTGCCAGCAGACTAAGGGGCAGCTCCTACGAGCAGTACTTC. The chain uses TRBV6-1 and TRBJ2-7; the D gene is possibly TRBD1 (5 bases). Germline values: CDR1 MNHNS, CDR2 SASEGT. The length of the CDR3 is 14 residues. The V and J ends lost 6 bases and 0 bases respectively, with 12 bases between them.

The chain links TRBV4-1 to TRBJ2-1; TRBD2 might be the D (6 bases). V dropped 0 bases and J dropped 0 bases, with 12 bases sitting between them. The CDR3 consists of 17 residues. CDR1 and CDR2 (germline): MGHRA, YSYEKL. The CDR3 coding sequence is TGCGCCAGCAGCCAAGATAGCGGAAGGAGCTCCTACAATGAGCAGTTCTTC. It encodes CASSQDSGRSSYNEQFF.

The J gene is TRBJ1-1, the V gene TRBV27, with D hard to call. Germline values: CDR1 MNHEY, CDR2 SMNVEV (reference sequence). CDR3 size: 16 residues. Trimming left V 5 bases short and J 0 bases short, with 16 bases between. The CDR3 DNA reads TGTGCCAGCAGTCCGCTGACGGTAGCTATGAACACTGAAGCTTTCTTT. This translates into CASSPLTVAMNTEAFF.

This clonotype was seen a few times. This chain joins TRBV10-2 and TRBJ2-4; tentatively, D is TRBD2 (6 bases). Germline values: CDR1 WSHSY, CDR2 SAAADI. Trimming pared 0 bases from V and 3 bases from J, leaving 6 bases between. This CDR3 is built from 14 residues. This CDR3 is CASSESGGKNIQYF. The CDR3 nucleotides are TGCGCCAGCAGTGAGTCGGGAGGCAAAAACATTCAGTACTTC.